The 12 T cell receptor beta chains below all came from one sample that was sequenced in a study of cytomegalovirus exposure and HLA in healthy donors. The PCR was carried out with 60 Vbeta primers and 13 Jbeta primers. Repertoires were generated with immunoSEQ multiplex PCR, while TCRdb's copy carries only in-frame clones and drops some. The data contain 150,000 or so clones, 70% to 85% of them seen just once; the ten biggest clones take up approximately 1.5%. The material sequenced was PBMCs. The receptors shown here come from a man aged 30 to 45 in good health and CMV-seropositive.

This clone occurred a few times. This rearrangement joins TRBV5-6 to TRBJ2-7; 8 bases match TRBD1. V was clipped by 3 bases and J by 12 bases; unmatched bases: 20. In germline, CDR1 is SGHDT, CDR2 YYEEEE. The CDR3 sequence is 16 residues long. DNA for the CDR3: TGTGCCAGCAGCTCCCTTCCCTCGGACAGGGTCGAGAGGGCGTACTTC. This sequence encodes CASSSLPSDRVERAYF.

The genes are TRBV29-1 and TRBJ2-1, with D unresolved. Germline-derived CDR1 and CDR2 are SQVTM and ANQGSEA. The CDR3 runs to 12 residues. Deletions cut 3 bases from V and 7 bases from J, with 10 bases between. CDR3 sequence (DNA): TGCAGCGTTGAGACGGGTAGAAATGAGCAGTTCTTC. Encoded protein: CSVETGRNEQFF.

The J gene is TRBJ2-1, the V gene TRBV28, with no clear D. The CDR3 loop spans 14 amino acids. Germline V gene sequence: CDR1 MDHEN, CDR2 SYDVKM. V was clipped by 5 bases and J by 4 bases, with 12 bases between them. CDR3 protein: CASSKPYFYNEQFF. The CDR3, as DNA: TGTGCCAGCAGTAAGCCGTACTTTTACAATGAGCAGTTCTTC.

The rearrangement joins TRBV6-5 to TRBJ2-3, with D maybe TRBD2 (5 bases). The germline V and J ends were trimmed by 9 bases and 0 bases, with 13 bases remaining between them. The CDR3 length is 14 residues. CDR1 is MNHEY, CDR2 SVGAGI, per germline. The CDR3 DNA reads TGTGCCAGTAGTGACTATCCTAGCACAGATACGCAGTATTTT. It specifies CASSDYPSTDTQYF.

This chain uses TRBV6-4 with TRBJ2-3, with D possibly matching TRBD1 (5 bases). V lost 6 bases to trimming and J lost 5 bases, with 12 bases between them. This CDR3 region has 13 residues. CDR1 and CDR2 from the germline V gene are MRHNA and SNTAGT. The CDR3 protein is CASSSGAEDTQYF. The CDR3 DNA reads TGTGCCAGCAGCTCTGGGGCAGAAGATACGCAGTATTTT.

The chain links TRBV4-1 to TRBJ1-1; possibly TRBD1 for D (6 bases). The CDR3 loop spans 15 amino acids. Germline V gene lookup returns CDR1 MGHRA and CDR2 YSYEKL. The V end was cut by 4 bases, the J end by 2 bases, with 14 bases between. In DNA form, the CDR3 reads TGCGCCAGCAGCCCCCGCTCCAGGGGTAACACTGAAGCTTTCTTT. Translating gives CASSPRSRGNTEAFF.

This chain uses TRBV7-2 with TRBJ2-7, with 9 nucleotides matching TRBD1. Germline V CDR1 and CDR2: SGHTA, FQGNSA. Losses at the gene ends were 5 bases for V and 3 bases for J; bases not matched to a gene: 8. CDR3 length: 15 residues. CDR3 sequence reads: CASSPGTGSGYEQYF. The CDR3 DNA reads TGTGCCAGCAGCCCCGGGACAGGGTCAGGCTACGAGCAGTACTTC.

The CDR3 loop reads CASSPPWRTGGYYNEQFF. In DNA form, the CDR3 reads TGTGCCAGCTCACCACCGTGGAGGACAGGGGGATACTACAATGAGCAGTTCTTC. This sequence joins TRBV18 and TRBJ2-1; 10 nucleotides line up with TRBD1. There are 18 residues in the CDR3. V shed 0 bases and J 3 bases; nucleotides not matched to a gene: 8. Germline V CDR1 and CDR2: KGHSH, LQKENI.

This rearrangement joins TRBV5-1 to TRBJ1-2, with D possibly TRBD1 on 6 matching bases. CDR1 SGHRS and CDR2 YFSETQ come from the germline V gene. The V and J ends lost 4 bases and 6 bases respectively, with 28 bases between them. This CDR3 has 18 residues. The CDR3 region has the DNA TGCGCCAGCAGCCGGGGGGGAGTCGGGGGGCGAGTAGTAGATGGCTACACCTTC. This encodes CASSRGGVGGRVVDGYTF.

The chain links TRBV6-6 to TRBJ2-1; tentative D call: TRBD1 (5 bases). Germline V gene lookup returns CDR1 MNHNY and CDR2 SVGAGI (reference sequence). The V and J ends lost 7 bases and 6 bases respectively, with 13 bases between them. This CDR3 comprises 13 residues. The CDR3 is CASTKGPANEQFF. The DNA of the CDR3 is TGTGCCAGCACAAAGGGGCCGGCCAATGAGCAGTTCTTC.

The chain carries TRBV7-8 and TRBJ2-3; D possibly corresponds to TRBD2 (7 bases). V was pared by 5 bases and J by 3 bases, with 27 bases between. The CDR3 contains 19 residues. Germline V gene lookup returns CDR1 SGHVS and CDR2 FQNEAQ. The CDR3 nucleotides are TGTGCCAGCAGCCCCCCCCGCGGGCGGGGGCGCGGACAAACAGATACGCAGTATTTT. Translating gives CASSPPRGRGRGQTDTQYF.

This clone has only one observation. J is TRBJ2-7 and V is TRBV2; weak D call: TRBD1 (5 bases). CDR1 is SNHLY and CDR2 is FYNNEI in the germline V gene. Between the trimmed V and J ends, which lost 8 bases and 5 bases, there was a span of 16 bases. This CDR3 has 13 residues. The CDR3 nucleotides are TGTGCCAGCTCGACTCAGGGTAACCACGAGCAGTACTTC. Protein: CASSTQGNHEQYF.